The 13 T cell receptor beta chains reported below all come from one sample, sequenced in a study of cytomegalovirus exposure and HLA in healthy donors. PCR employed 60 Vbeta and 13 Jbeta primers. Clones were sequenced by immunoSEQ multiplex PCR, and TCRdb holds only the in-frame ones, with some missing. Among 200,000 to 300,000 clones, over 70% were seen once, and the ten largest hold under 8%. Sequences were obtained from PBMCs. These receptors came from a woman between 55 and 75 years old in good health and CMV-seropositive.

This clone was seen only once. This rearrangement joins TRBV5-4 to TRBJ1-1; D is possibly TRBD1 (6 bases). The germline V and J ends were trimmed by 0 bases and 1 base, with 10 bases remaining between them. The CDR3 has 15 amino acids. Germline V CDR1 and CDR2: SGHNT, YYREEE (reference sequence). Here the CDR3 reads CASSLVGRGNTEAFF. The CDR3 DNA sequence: TGTGCCAGCAGCTTGGTGGGCAGGGGGAACACTGAAGCTTTCTTT.

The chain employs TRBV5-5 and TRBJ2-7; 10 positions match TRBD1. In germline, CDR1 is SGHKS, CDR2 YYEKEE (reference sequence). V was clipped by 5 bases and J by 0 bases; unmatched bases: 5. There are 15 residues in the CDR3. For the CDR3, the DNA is TGTGCCAGCAGGACCGGGACAGGGGTCTCCTACGAGCAGTACTTC. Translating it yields CASRTGTGVSYEQYF.

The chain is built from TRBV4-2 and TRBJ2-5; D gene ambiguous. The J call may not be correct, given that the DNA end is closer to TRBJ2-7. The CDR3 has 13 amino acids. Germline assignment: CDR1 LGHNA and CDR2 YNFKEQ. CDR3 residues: CASSVLSSYEQYF. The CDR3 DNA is TGTGCCAGCAGCGTCCTAAGTAGTTACGAGCAGTACTTC.

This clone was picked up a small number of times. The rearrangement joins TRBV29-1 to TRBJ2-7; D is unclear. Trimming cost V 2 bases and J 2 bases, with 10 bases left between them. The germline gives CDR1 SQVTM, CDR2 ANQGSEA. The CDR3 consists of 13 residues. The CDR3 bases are TGCAGCGTTGAAATTGGTCTAGCCTACGAGCAGTACTTC. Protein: CSVEIGLAYEQYF.

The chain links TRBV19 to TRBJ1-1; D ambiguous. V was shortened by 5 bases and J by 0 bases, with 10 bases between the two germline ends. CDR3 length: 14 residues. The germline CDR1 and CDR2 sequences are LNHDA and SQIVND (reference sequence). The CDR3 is CASSAGMLNTEAFF. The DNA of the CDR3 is TGTGCCAGTAGTGCCGGGATGCTGAACACTGAAGCTTTCTTT.

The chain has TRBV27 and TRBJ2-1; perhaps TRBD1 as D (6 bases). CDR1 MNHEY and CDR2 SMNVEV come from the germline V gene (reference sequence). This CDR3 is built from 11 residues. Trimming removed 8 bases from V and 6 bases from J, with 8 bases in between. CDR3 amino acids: CASPDSNEQFF. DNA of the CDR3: TGTGCCAGCCCGGACAGCAATGAGCAGTTCTTC.

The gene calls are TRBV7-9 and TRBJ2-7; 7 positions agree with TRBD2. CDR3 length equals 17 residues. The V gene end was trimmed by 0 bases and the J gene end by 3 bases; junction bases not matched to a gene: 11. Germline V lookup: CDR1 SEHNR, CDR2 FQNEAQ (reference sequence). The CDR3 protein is CASSLALGTTHYYEQYF. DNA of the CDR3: TGTGCCAGCAGCTTAGCTCTGGGGACTACCCACTACTACGAGCAGTACTTC. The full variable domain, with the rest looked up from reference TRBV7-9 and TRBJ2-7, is DTGVSQNPRHKITKRGQNVTFRCDPISEHNRLYWYRQTLGQGPEFLTYFQNEAQLEKSRLLSDRFSAERPKGSFSTLEIQRTEQGDSAMYLCASSLALGTTHYYEQYFGPGTRLTVT.

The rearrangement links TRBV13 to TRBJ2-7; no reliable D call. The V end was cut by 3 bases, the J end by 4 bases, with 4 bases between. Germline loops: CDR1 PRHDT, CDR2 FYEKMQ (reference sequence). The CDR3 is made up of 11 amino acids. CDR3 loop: CASSFNYEQYF. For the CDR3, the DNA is TGTGCCAGCAGCTTTAATTACGAGCAGTACTTC.

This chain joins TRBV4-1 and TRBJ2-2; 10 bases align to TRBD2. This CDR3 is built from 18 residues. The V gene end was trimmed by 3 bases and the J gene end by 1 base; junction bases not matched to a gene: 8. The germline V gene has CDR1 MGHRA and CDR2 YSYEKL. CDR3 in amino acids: CASSHDKTSGLNTGELFF. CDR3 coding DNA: TGCGCCAGCAGCCATGATAAGACTAGCGGGTTGAACACCGGGGAGCTGTTTTTT.

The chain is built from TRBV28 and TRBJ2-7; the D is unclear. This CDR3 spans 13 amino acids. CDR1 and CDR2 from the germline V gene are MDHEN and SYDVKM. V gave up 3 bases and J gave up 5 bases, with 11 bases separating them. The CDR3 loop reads CASSFPHRDEQYF. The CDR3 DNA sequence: TGTGCCAGCAGTTTCCCTCATCGGGACGAGCAGTACTTC.

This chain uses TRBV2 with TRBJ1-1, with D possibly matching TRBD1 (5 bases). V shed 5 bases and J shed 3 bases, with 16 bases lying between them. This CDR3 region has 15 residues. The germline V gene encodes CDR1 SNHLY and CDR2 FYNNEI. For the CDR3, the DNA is TGTGCCAGCAGTACTCAGGGAGGCGCCTACACTGAAGCTTTCTTT. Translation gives CASSTQGGAYTEAFF.

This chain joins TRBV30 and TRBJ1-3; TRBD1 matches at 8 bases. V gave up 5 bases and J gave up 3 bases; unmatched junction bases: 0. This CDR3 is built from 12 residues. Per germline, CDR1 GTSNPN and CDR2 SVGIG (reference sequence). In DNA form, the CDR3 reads TGTGCCTGGGACAGGGGTGGAAACACCATATATTTT. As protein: CAWDRGGNTIYF.

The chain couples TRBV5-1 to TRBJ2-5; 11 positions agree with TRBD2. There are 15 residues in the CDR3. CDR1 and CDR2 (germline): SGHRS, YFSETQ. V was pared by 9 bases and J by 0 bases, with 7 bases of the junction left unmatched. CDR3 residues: CATAPLAGDQETQYF. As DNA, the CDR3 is TGCGCCACTGCCCCACTAGCGGGGGACCAAGAGACCCAGTACTTC.